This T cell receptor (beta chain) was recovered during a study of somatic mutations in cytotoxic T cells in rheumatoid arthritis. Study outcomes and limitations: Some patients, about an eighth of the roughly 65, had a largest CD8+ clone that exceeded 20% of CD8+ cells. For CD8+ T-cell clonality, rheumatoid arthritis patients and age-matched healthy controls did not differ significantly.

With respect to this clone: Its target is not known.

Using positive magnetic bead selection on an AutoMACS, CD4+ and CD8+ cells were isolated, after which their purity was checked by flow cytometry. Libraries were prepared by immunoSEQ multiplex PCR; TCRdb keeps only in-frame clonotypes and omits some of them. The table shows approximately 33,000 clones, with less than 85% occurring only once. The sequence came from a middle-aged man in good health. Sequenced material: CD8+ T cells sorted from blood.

In nucleotides, the CDR3 is TGTGCCAGCAGCTTCGATGTGCCCCAGCATTTT. Translated, it gives CASSFDVPQHF. This chain uses TRBV5-8 with TRBJ1-5; unclear D gene. The CDR3 runs 11 residues. Germline CDR1 reads SGHTS; CDR2 reads YDEGEE. The ends were cut back, 2 bases at V and 9 bases at J, with 6 bases in the middle.